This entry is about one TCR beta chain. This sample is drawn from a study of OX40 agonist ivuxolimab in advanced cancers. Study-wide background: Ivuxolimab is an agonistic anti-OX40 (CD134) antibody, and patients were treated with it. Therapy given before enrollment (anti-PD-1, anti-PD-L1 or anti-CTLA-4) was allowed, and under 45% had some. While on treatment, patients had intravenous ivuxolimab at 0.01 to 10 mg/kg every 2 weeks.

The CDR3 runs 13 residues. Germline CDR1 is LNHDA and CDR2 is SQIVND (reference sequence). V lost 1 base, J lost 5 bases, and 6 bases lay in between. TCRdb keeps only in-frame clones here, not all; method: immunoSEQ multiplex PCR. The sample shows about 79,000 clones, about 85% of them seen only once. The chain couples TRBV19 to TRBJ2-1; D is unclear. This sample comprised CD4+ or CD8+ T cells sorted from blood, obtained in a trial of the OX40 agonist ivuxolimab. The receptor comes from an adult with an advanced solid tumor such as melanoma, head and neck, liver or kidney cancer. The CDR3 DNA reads TGTGCCAGTAGTATAGGTCCGGACAATGAGCAGTTCTTC. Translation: CASSIGPDNEQFF. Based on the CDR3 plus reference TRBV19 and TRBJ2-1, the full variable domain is DGGITQSPKYLFRKEGQNVTLSCEQNLNHDAMYWYRQDPGQGLRLIYYSQIVNDFQKGDIAEGYSVSREKKESFPLTVTSAQKNPTAFYLCASSIGPDNEQFFGPGTRLTVL.